The rows below give T cell receptor beta chains drawn from one sample of a study of identical twins. TCRdb called the 5' RACE reads again in MiXCR, with one record for every CDR3 protein. The repertoire holds 350,000 to 450,000 distinct CDR3 sequences, with about 18% as singletons. Sequences were obtained from naive T cells sorted from blood. The source of these receptors is a man aged 50-59 years in good health. Both conserved end residues are trimmed from each CDR3. The order of the fields is CDR3 protein, J gene, V gene.

AWSALGGNYGYT | TRBJ1-2 | TRBV30
AISELAGLQETQY | TRBJ2-5 | TRBV10-3
ASSSLTGKYEQY | TRBJ2-7 | TRBV6-5
SARDMKGWSNQPQH | TRBJ1-5 | TRBV20-1
ASSFGQFYEQF | TRBJ2-1 | TRBV7-9
SARPGTGHEKLF | TRBJ1-4 | TRBV20-1
ASSAGGQATTDTQY | TRBJ2-3 | TRBV9
ATSSGSGGPVKNIQY | TRBJ2-4 | TRBV15
ASSQIARGHKSGEPF | TRBJ2-2 | TRBV4-3
AISEGQGLSPLH | TRBJ1-6 | TRBV10-3
ASSLGGVAYEQY | TRBJ2-7 | TRBV7-9
SVPVGTGDGEQY | TRBJ2-7 | TRBV29-1
ASSSLIRTGLNTEAF | TRBJ1-1 | TRBV5-5
ATSRVISPTGNEQF | TRBJ2-1 | TRBV15
ASSSVGEQY | TRBJ2-7 | TRBV5-1
SALRVVYGYT | TRBJ1-2 | TRBV20-1
ASSQGTPVGGELF | TRBJ2-2 | TRBV7-6
SVEVGTRGETQY | TRBJ2-5 | TRBV29-1
ASSLAKYQETQY | TRBJ2-5 | TRBV5-1
ASSSGTVPRWGYT | TRBJ1-2 | TRBV12-3/TRBV12-4
ASSLAGTPVGEQY | TRBJ2-7 | TRBV5-1
ASKSAPWTNTGELF | TRBJ2-2 | TRBV6-1
ATSRDSTEKNIQY | TRBJ2-4 | TRBV15
ATSSRDVNLDTQY | TRBJ2-3 | TRBV15
ASRWGQLNTEAF | TRBJ1-1 | TRBV7-2
ASSWGGPDNEQF | TRBJ2-1 | TRBV5-1
ASSVGGGAGETQY | TRBJ2-5 | TRBV9
ASRGQTRHD | TRBJ2-5 | TRBV12-3/TRBV12-4
ASSQPPGRESYEQF | TRBJ2-1 | TRBV28
ASSQARTGLAYEQY | TRBJ2-7 | TRBV4-3
ASSTGQGSNEQY | TRBJ2-7 | TRBV7-9
ASSPRQENTEAF | TRBJ1-1 | TRBV12-3/TRBV12-4
SVEGTTSSYEQY | TRBJ2-7 | TRBV29-1
AISEPGLGPANEKLF | TRBJ1-4 | TRBV10-3
SANDRVDNQPQH | TRBJ1-5 | TRBV20-1
ASSLFEGTQY | TRBJ2-5 | TRBV7-2
SARGVKGSYEQY | TRBJ2-7 | TRBV20-1
GGSSSYNEQF | TRBJ2-1 | TRBV29-1
ASSIGQGGYT | TRBJ1-2 | TRBV5-1
SAKRSGNTDTQY | TRBJ2-3 | TRBV20-1
ASSQDQTFTAGVLSYEQY | TRBJ2-7 | TRBV4-1
ASSVEAGLTHTQY | TRBJ2-3 | TRBV9
ASSLPRTGNYGYT | TRBJ1-2 | TRBV5-1
ASTAGGSLLNEQF | TRBJ2-1 | TRBV12-3/TRBV12-4
SARDLTGTYEQY | TRBJ2-7 | TRBV20-1